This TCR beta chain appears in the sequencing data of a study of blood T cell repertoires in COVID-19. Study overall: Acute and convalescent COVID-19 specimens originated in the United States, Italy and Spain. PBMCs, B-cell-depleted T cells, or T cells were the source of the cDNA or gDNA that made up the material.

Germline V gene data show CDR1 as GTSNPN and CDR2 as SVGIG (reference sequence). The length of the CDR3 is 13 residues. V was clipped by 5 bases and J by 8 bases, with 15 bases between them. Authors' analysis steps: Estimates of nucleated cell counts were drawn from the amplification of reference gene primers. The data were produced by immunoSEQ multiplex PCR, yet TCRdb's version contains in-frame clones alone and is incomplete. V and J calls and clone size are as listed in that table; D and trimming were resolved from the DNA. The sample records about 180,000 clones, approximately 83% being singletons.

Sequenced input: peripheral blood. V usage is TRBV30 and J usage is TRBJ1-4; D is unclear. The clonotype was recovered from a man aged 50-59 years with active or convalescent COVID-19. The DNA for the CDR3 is TGTGCCTGGGGGGAGGGAGGAGGGGAAAAACTGTTTTTT. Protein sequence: CAWGEGGGEKLFF.